The clone carrying this T cell receptor beta chain appeared many times. The antigen is not known. V was pared by 3 bases and J by 10 bases, with 14 bases between. CDR1 and CDR2 from the germline V gene are SGHTS and YDEGEE. CDR3 length equals 13 residues. Stated time point: newly diagnosed GD, antithyroid drugs for less than 3 months. Generation of the TCR library employed RNA extracted from PBMCs. Arm-PCR of CDR3 regions with iRepertoire HTBI primers generated TCR beta libraries. TCRdb reprocessed the multiplex PCR reads via MiXCR and lists one record per CDR3 protein. The sample lists about 350,000 distinct CDR3 sequences, over 15% occurring once. This entry is derived from a study of regulatory T cells in long-lasting Graves disease. Whole-study results and caveats: Accuracy was possibly reduced by small sample size. TRBV28, TRBJ1-2 and TRBJ2-5 were favored in persistent disease.

These sequences were also reported in another study, on T cells in Graves' hyperthyroidism and ophthalmopathy. From that study: Stable hyperthyroidism: no ophthalmopathy progression over 18 months of follow-up. Primed by the HTBI set, a first-round RT-PCR was run on the TCR CDR3.

The sequence was collected from a man in his forties with Graves disease. The chain uses TRBV5-8 and TRBJ1-5; no reliable D call. The sequences come from peripheral blood mononuclear cells (PBMCs), collected at new diagnosis, from a patient treated with antithyroid drugs. In DNA, the CDR3 is TGTGCCAGCAGCTGGGAGGGTTCCAGACCCCAGCATTTT. It specifies CASSWEGSRPQHF.